One sample yielded the 21 T cell receptor beta chains listed below, sequenced in a study of cytomegalovirus exposure and HLA in healthy donors. The PCR employed 60 Vbeta primers together with 13 Jbeta primers. TCRdb's table, derived via immunoSEQ multiplex PCR, lists solely in-frame clones and lacks some. The sample includes about 190,000 clones, around 80% of them seen just once. Sample: PBMCs. These receptors all stem from a man aged 40-49 years in good health and CMV-seropositive.

The genes are TRBV29-1 and TRBJ1-2; D is uncertain. This CDR3 comprises 12 residues. CDR1 SQVTM and CDR2 ANQGSEA come from the germline V gene. The V and J ends lost 7 bases and 6 bases respectively, with 15 bases between them. The CDR3 DNA reads as TGCAGCGCCCCTTCCACCGGGGATGGCTACACCTTC. Protein: CSAPSTGDGYTF.

The V and J genes are TRBV7-2 and TRBJ1-1; a possible D gene is TRBD1 (6 bases). Germline assignment: CDR1 SGHTA and CDR2 FQGNSA. This CDR3 region has 16 residues. With 4 bases removed from V and 6 bases from J, the gap between germline ends came to 21 bases. The CDR3 DNA reads TGTGCCAGCAGCTCTCGGGGGGCGGTACGGGGCGCTGAAGCTTTCTTT. Its translation is CASSSRGAVRGAEAFF.

The chain is built from TRBV28 and TRBJ1-5, with 9 positions matching TRBD1. CDR1 is MDHEN, CDR2 SYDVKM, per germline. The trim removed 5 bases at V and 5 bases at J, leaving 7 bases unmatched. The CDR3 sequence is 15 residues long. The CDR3: CASSPLGQGDQPQHF. DNA for the CDR3: TGTGCCAGCAGTCCCCTGGGACAGGGTGATCAGCCCCAGCATTTT.

The genes are TRBV6-5 and TRBJ2-7; D is possibly TRBD1 (6 bases). Trimming cost V 8 bases and J 2 bases, with 16 bases left between them. The CDR3 contains 14 residues. The germline gives CDR1 MNHEY, CDR2 SVGAGI. As DNA, the CDR3 is TGTGCCAGCGAAGACAGGCGGCCCCCCTACGAGCAGTACTTC. As protein: CASEDRRPPYEQYF.

Written as DNA, the CDR3 is TGTGCCAGCAGCCATGAGGGCCCGGTGGACGGCTACACCTTC. It specifies CASSHEGPVDGYTF. The V gene is TRBV4-2, the J gene TRBJ1-2, with unresolved D. Germline V lookup: CDR1 LGHNA, CDR2 YNFKEQ. V shed 3 bases and J shed 8 bases, with 16 bases lying between them. The CDR3 covers 14 residues.

This clone turned up a few times. This chain joins TRBV7-8 and TRBJ2-2; D is uncertain. This CDR3 contains 15 residues. The V gene lost 1 base and the J gene lost 4 bases, with 10 bases spanning the gap. The germline gives CDR1 SGHVS, CDR2 FQNEAQ. The CDR3 here is CASSLGSATTGELFF. CDR3 in DNA: TGTGCCAGCAGCTTAGGGAGTGCGACCACCGGGGAGCTGTTTTTT.

This clone was seen only a few times. The genes are TRBV25-1 and TRBJ1-5; D is uncertain. Germline V gene data show CDR1 as MGHDK and CDR2 as SYGVNS. Trimming pared 5 bases from V and 0 bases from J, leaving 5 bases between. The CDR3 consists of 13 residues. As DNA, the CDR3 is TGTGCCAGCAGTAGAGGTAGCAATCAGCCCCAGCATTTT. Protein sequence: CASSRGSNQPQHF.

This chain uses TRBV5-6 with TRBJ2-1, with 8 nucleotides matching TRBD2. The CDR3 extends over 17 amino acids. V lost 6 bases to trimming and J lost 0 bases; unmatched junction nucleotides: 11. Germline V CDR1 and CDR2: SGHDT, YYEEEE. The CDR3 DNA reads as TGTGCCAGCAACCACGGGGGGGGAGTGAGCTCCTACAATGAGCAGTTCTTC. Its translation is CASNHGGGVSSYNEQFF.

This CDR3 reads CASREGQGAFNEQFF. The CDR3 nucleotides are TGTGCCAGCAGAGAAGGACAGGGGGCATTCAATGAGCAGTTCTTC. The rearrangement links TRBV27 to TRBJ2-1, with 11 positions matching TRBD1. With 6 bases clipped from V and 6 bases from J, the junction kept 7 bases outside the gene matches. Per germline, CDR1 MNHEY and CDR2 SMNVEV (reference sequence). CDR3 length: 15 residues.

The genes are TRBV5-4 and TRBJ2-5; TRBD2 agrees at 11 bases. With 4 bases clipped from V and 2 bases from J, the junction kept 10 bases outside the gene matches. In germline, CDR1 is SGHNT, CDR2 YYREEE (reference sequence). There are 17 residues in the CDR3. CDR3 amino acids: CASSVGRGTSGQETQYF. The CDR3 DNA reads as TGTGCCAGCAGCGTTGGGCGGGGGACTAGCGGACAAGAGACCCAGTACTTC.

This chain uses TRBV20-1 with TRBJ2-7; unclear D gene. The CDR3 extends over 11 amino acids. From germline, CDR1 is DFQATT and CDR2 SNEGSKA (reference sequence). Trimming took 0 bases from V and 7 from J, leaving 7 bases between them. CDR3 loop: CSAREVQEQYF. The CDR3 nucleotides read TGCAGTGCTAGAGAGGTACAGGAGCAGTACTTC.

CDR3 amino acids: CASSLGGQATGELFF. Here the CDR3 DNA reads TGTGCCAGCAGCTTAGGGGGGCAGGCCACCGGGGAGCTGTTTTTT. The rearrangement links TRBV7-9 to TRBJ2-2; tentative D call: TRBD1 (6 bases). CDR3 length equals 15 residues. Germline V CDR1 and CDR2: SEHNR, FQNEAQ (reference sequence). V lost 1 base and J lost 4, with 10 bases in between. The full variable domain, its missing parts supplied by reference TRBV7-9 and TRBJ2-2, is DTGVSQNPRHKITKRGQNVTFRCDPISEHNRLYWYRQTLGQGPEFLTYFQNEAQLEKSRLLSDRFSAERPKGSFSTLEIQRTEQGDSAMYLCASSLGGQATGELFFGEGSRLTVL.

V is TRBV11-2 and J is TRBJ1-2, with a weak D call TRBD1 (5 bases). The length of the CDR3 is 14 residues. Per germline, CDR1 SGHAT and CDR2 FQNNGV. V lost 1 base and J 7 bases, leaving 13 bases between the germline ends. The DNA for the CDR3 is TGTGCCAGCAGCTTAGGATCCGGGGGTCGTGGCTACACCTTC. This codes for CASSLGSGGRGYTF.

The gene calls are TRBV9 and TRBJ1-4; unclear D gene. CDR1 is SGDLS and CDR2 is YYNGEE in the germline V gene. Deletions cut 3 bases from V and 0 bases from J, with 9 bases between. The CDR3 has 15 residues. CDR3 bases: TGTGCCAGCAGCGGTTCAACGGCAACTAATGAAAAACTGTTTTTT. It is translated as CASSGSTATNEKLFF.

The V call is TRBV5-8, the J call TRBJ1-1, with D hard to call. In germline, CDR1 is SGHTS, CDR2 YDEGEE. This CDR3 region has 14 residues. The V end was cut by 0 bases, the J end by 5 bases, with 11 bases between. The CDR3 DNA follows: TGTGCCAGCAGCTTGGCCGAAGGGAGGACTGAAGCTTTCTTT. Translation: CASSLAEGRTEAFF.

The chain is built from TRBV15 and TRBJ1-1; TRBD1 is a possible D gene (6 bases). The CDR3 is 15 residues long. V gave up 2 bases and J gave up 5 bases, with 15 bases separating them. Germline CDR1 is LNHNV and CDR2 is YYDKDF (reference sequence). The CDR3 loop is CATSRQGPGGTEAFF. As DNA, the CDR3 is TGTGCCACCAGCAGACAGGGGCCGGGGGGGACTGAAGCTTTCTTT.

The chain carries TRBV5-1 and TRBJ2-5, with a weak D call TRBD1 (5 bases). Trimming removed 4 bases at V and 5 bases at J, with 12 bases between. This CDR3 contains 13 residues. CDR1 and CDR2 (germline): SGHRS, YFSETQ. The CDR3 spells CASSIRVGETQYF. As DNA, the CDR3 is TGCGCCAGCAGCATCAGGGTCGGGGAGACCCAGTACTTC. Combining the CDR3 with reference TRBV5-1 and TRBJ2-5 gives the whole variable domain KAGVTQTPRYLIKTRGQQVTLSCSPISGHRSVSWYQQTPGQGLQFLFEYFSETQRNKGNFPGRFSGRQFSNSRSEMNVSTLELGDSALYLCASSIRVGETQYFGPGTRLLVL.

The gene calls are TRBV27 and TRBJ2-3; 9 bases fit TRBD2. CDR1 and CDR2 (germline): MNHEY, SMNVEV (reference sequence). J gave up 0 bases and V 5 bases, and 24 bases lay outside the gene matches. The CDR3 spans 22 residues. The CDR3 sequence is CASSPRSASGKMGISSTDTQYF. The CDR3 DNA sequence: TGTGCCAGCAGTCCAAGGAGCGCTAGCGGGAAGATGGGGATTTCTAGCACAGATACGCAGTATTTT.

This clone was found once. The rearrangement links TRBV28 to TRBJ2-5; 8 positions match TRBD1. Germline CDR1 MDHEN, CDR2 SYDVKM. V shed 6 bases and J 4 bases; nucleotides not matched to a gene: 13. The CDR3 totals 16 residues. CDR3 protein: CASRSLQGAIGETQYF. As DNA, the CDR3 is TGTGCCAGCAGATCGCTCCAGGGGGCGATTGGAGAGACCCAGTACTTC.

V is TRBV6-5 and J is TRBJ1-1, with D possibly being TRBD1 (5 bases). The germline V and J ends were trimmed by 5 bases and 2 bases, with 12 bases remaining between them. Germline V CDR1 and CDR2: MNHEY, SVGAGI. The CDR3 totals 14 residues. The CDR3 reads CASSDQGINTEAFF. Written as DNA, the CDR3 is TGTGCCAGCAGTGACCAGGGTATCAACACTGAAGCTTTCTTT.

In its sample, this clone was seen a few times. The CDR3 reads CASSFTSLNTEAFF. Written as DNA, the CDR3 is TGTGCCAGCAGCTTCACCAGTTTGAACACTGAAGCTTTCTTT. V is TRBV7-2 and J is TRBJ1-1; D is ambiguous. Per the germline V gene, CDR1 is SGHTA and CDR2 is FQGNSA. This CDR3 is 14 amino acids long. Trimming left V 3 bases short and J 0 bases short, with 8 bases between.